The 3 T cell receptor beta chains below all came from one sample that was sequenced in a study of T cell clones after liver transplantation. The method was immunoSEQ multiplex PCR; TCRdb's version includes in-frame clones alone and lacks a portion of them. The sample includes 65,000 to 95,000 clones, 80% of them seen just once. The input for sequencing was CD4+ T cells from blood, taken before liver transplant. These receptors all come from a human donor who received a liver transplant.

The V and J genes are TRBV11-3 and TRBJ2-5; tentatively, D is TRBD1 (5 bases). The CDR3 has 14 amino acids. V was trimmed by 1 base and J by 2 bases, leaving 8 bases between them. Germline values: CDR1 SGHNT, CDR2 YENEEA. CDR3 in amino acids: CASSLGGPQETQYF. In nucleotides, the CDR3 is TGTGCCAGCAGCTTAGGGGGCCCTCAAGAGACCCAGTACTTC.

The CDR3 bases are TGCGCCAGCAGTCAAGTGGAGGGGCCCCACCAAGAGACCCAGTACTTC. Its protein is CASSQVEGPHQETQYF. This sequence joins TRBV23-1 and TRBJ2-5; a weak D match, TRBD2 (6 bases). TRBV23-1 is placed among ORFs of uncertain function. The CDR3 has 16 amino acids. V was shortened by 2 bases and J by 0 bases, with 13 bases between the two germline ends.

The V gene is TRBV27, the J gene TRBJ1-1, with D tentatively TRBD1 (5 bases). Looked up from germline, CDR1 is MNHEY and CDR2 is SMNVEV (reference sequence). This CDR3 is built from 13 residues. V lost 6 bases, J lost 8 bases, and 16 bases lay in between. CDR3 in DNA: TGTGCCAGCAGATACCGGGACGTGGGGGAAGCTTTCTTT. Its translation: CASRYRDVGEAFF.